This T cell receptor (beta chain) stems from a study of blood T cell repertoires in COVID-19. V was clipped by 4 bases and J by 4 bases; unmatched bases: 7. Germline V gives CDR1 GTSNPN, CDR2 SVGIG (reference sequence). This CDR3 has 14 amino acids. Generated by immunoSEQ multiplex PCR, the TCRdb table keeps only in-frame clones and is missing some. Altogether about 33,000 clones are present, over 75% being singletons, with the ten largest covering 5.5% to 8.5%. Sequenced sample: peripheral blood. J is TRBJ2-1 and V is TRBV30; 7 nucleotides match TRBD2. This TCR was sampled from a man in his fifties or sixties with active COVID-19. The chain's CDR3 is CAWKGSGPYNEQFF. In nucleotides, the CDR3 is TGTGCCTGGAAGGGTAGCGGGCCTTACAATGAGCAGTTCTTC.